The subject of this entry is one TCR beta chain. A single base separates this from a much larger clone, so it may be a read error. The data are from a study of molecular identifiers for immune sequencing clone quantification. Each CDR3 protein is one row after TCRdb ran MiXCR on the PCR reads. Of 460,000 or so distinct CDR3 sequences in the sample, approximately 25% were seen once. The receptor comes from a human donor in good health. Some libraries in this study had Jurkat cell RNA spiked in. Sequencing was performed on naive CD8+ T cells from blood, with Jurkat cell RNA spiked in. Subset given: FACS-sorted CD8+CD4-CCR7+CD45RA+ naive T cells.

The CDR3 spells CASSFGVWEKLIF. CDR3 bases: TGTGCCAGCAGTTTCGGGGTTTGGGAAAAACTGATTTTT. The rearrangement links TRBV12-3 or TRBV12-4 to TRBJ1-4; no clear D. This CDR3 region has 13 residues.